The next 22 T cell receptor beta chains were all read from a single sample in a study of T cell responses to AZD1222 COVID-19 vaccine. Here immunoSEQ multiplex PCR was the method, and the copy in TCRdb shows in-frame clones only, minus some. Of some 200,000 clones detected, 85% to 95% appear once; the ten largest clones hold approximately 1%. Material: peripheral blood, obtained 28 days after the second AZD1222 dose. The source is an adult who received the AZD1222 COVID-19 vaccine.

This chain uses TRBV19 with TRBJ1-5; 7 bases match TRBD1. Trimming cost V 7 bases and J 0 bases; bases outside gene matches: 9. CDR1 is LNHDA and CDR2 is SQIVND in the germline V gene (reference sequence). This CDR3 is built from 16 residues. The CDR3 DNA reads TGTGCCAGTACCCCGGACAGGCCGTATAGCAATCAGCCCCAGCATTTT. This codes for CASTPDRPYSNQPQHF.

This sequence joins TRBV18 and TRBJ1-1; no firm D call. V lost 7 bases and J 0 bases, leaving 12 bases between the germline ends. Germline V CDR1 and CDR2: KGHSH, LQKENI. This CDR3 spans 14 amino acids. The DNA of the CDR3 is TGTGCCAGCTTAACTTCACGTGTGAACACTGAAGCTTTCTTT. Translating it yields CASLTSRVNTEAFF.

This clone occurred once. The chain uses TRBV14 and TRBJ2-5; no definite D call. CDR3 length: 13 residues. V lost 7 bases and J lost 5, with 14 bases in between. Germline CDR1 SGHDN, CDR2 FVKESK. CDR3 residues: CASTHRPGETQYF. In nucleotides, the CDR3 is TGTGCCAGCACCCACCGGCCTGGGGAGACCCAGTACTTC.

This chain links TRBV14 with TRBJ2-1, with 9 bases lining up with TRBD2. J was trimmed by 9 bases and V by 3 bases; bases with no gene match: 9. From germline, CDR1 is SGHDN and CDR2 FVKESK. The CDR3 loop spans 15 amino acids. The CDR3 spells CASSHYASGEIEQFF. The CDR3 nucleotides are TGTGCCAGCAGCCACTATGCTAGCGGGGAAATTGAGCAGTTCTTC.

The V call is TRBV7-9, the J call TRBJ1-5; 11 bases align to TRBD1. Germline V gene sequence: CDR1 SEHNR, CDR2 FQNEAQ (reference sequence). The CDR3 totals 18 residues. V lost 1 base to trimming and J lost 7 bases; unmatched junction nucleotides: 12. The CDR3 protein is CASSLGAGTGGMRQPQHF. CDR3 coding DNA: TGTGCCAGCAGCTTAGGAGCCGGGACAGGGGGAATGAGGCAGCCCCAGCATTTT.

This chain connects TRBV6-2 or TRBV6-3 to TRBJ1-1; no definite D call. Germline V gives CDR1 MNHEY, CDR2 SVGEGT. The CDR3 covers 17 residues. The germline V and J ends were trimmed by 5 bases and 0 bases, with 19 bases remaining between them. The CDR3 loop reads CASSEPWVWQMNTEAFF. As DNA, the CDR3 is TGTGCCAGCAGTGAGCCATGGGTCTGGCAGATGAACACTGAAGCTTTCTTT.

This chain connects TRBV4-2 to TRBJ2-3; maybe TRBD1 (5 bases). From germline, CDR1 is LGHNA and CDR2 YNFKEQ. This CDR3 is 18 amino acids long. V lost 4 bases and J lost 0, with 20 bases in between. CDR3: CASSLQRSTDTSTDTQYF. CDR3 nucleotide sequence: TGTGCCAGCAGCCTCCAGAGGTCCACGGACACCAGCACAGATACGCAGTATTTT.

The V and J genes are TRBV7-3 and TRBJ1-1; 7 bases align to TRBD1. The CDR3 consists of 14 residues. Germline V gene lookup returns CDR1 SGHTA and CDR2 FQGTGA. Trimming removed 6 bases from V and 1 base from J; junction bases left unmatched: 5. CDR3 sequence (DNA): TGTGCCAGCAGTATCGGACAGGCGAACACTGAAGCTTTCTTT. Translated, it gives CASSIGQANTEAFF.

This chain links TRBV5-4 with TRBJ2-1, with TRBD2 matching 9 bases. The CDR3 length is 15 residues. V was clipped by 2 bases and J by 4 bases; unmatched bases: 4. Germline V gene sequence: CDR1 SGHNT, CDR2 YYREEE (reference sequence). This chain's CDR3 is CASSFLAGLYNEQFF. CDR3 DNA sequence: TGTGCCAGCAGCTTTCTAGCGGGGTTATACAATGAGCAGTTCTTC.

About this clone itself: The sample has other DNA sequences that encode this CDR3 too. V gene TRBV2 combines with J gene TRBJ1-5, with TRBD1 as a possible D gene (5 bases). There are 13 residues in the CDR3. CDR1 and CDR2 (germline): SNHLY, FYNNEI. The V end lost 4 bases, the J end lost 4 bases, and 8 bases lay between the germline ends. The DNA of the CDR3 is TGTGCCAGCAGTGTGGAGGGGAATCAGCCCCAGCATTTT. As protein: CASSVEGNQPQHF.

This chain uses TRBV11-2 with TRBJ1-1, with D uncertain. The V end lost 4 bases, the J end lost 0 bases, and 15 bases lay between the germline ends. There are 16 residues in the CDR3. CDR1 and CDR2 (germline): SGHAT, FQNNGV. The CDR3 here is CASSSPWADMNTEAFF. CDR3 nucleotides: TGTGCCAGCAGCTCCCCATGGGCCGACATGAACACTGAAGCTTTCTTT.

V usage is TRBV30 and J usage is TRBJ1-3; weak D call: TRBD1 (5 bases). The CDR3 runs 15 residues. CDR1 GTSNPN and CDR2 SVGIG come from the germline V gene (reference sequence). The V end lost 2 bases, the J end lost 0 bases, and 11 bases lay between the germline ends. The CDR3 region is CAWSIGTHSGNTIYF. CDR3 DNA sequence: TGTGCCTGGAGTATAGGGACCCACTCTGGAAACACCATATATTTT.

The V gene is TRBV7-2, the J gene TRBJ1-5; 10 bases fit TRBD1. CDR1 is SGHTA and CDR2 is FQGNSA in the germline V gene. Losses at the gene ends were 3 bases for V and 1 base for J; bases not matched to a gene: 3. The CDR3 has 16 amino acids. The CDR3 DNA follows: TGTGCCAGCAGCTTCGCGGACAGGGGGAGCAATCAGCCCCAGCATTTT. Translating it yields CASSFADRGSNQPQHF.

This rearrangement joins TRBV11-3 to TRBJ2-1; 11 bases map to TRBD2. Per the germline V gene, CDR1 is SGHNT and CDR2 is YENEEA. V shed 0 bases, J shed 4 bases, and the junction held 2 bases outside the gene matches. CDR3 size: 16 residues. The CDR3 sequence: CASSLEGTSGYNEQFF. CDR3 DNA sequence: TGTGCCAGCAGCTTAGAAGGGACTAGCGGATACAATGAGCAGTTCTTC. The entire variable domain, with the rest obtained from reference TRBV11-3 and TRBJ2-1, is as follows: EAGVVQSPRYKIIEKKQPVAFWCNPISGHNTLYWYLQNLGQGPELLIRYENEEAVDDSQLPKDRFSAERLKGVDSTLKIQPAELGDSAVYLCASSLEGTSGYNEQFFGPGTRLTVL.

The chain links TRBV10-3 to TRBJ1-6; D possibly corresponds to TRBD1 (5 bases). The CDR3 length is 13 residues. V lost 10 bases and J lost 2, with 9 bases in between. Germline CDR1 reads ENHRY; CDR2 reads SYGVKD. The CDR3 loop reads CATRDAYNSPLHF. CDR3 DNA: TGTGCCACCCGGGACGCCTATAATTCACCCCTCCACTTT.

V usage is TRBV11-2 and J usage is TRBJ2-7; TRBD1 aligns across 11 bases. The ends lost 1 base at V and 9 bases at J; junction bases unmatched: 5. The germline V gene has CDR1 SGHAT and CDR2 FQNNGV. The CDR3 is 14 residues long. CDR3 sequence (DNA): TGTGCCAGCAGCTTAGGGACAGGGGGCACAGGGCAGTACTTC. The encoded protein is CASSLGTGGTGQYF.

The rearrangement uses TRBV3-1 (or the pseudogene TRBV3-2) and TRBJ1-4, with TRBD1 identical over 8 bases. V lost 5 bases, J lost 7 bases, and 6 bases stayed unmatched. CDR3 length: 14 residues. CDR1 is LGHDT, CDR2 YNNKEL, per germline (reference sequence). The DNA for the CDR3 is TGTGCCAGCAGCGATACAGGGGGAGGTGAAAAACTGTTTTTT. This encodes CASSDTGGGEKLFF.

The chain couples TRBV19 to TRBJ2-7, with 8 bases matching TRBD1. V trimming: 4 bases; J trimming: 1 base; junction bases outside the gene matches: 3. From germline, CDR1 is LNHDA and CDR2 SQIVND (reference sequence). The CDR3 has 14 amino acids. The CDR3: CASSRQGPSYEQYF. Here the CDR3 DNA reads TGTGCCAGTAGTAGACAGGGGCCGTCCTACGAGCAGTACTTC.

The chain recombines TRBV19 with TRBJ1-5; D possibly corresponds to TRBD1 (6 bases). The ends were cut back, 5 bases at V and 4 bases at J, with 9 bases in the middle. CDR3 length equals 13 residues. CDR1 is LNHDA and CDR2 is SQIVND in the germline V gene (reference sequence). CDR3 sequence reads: CASSPDRNQPQHF. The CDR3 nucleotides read TGTGCCAGTAGTCCGGACAGAAATCAGCCCCAGCATTTT.

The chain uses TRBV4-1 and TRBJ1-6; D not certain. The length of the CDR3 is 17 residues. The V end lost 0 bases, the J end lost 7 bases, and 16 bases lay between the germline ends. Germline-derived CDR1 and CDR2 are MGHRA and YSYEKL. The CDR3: CASSQDWPALFNSPLHF. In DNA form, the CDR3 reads TGCGCCAGCAGCCAAGATTGGCCCGCACTCTTCAATTCACCCCTCCACTTT.

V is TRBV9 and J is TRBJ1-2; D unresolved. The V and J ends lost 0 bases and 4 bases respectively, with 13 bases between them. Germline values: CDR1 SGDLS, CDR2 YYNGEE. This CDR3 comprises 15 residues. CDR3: CASSVGAGDSYGYTF. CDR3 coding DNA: TGTGCCAGCAGCGTAGGGGCAGGAGATAGCTATGGCTACACCTTC.

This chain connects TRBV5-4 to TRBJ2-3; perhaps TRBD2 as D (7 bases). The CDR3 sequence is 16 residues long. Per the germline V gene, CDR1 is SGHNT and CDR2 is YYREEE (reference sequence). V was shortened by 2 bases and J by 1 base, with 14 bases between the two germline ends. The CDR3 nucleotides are TGTGCCAGCAGCTTAAATCGGGGGGCCCGCACAGATACGCAGTATTTT. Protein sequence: CASSLNRGARTDTQYF.